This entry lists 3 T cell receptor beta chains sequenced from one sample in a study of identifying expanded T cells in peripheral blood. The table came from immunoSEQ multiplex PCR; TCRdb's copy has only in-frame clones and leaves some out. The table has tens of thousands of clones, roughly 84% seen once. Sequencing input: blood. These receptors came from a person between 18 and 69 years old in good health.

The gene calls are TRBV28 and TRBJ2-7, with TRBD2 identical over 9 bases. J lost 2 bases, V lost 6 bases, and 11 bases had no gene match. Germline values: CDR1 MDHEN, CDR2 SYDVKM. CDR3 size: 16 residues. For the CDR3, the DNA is TGTGCCAGCAGGCATGTTGAACTAGCGGGCGCCTACGAGCAGTACTTC. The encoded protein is CASRHVELAGAYEQYF.

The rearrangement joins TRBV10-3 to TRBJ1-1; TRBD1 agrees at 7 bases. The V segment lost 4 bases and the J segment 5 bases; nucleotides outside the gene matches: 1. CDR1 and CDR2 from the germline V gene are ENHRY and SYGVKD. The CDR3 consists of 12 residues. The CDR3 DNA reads TGTGCCATCAGTGGGGGACAGACTGAAGCTTTCTTT. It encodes CAISGGQTEAFF.

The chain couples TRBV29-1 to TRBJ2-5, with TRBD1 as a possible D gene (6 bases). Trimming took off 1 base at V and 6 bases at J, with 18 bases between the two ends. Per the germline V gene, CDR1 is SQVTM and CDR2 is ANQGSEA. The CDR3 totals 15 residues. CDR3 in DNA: TGCAGCGTTGAAGCCGATGGTAGGGGGTGGCAGACCCAGTACTTC. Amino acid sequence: CSVEADGRGWQTQYF.